This entry describes one T cell receptor beta chain. Its antigen is not known. The data were obtained in a study of post-analysis software for immune sequencing data. Study background: The study covered relapsing-remitting, secondary progressive and progressive-relapsing courses of multiple sclerosis.

Each TCR beta cDNA library carried unique molecular identifiers. T cells numbering 1 to 10 million gave rise to 450,000 to 550,000 cDNA molecules. TCRdb analysed the PCR reads with MiXCR anew, one entry per CDR3 protein. The sample has 750,000 to 950,000 distinct CDR3 sequences; just over 45% are singletons. Whole-study findings and limits: Co-batched samples clustered tightly together by F measure. Controls' normalized Chao1 diversity significantly exceeded that of multiple sclerosis patients.

The clonotype originates from a girl aged 5 to 17 with multiple sclerosis. What was sequenced was blood.

CDR3 sequence: CSAPRSGSDEKLFF. In DNA form, the CDR3 reads TGCAGTGCCCCGAGGTCAGGTTCGGATGAAAAACTGTTTTTT. J is TRBJ1-4 and V is TRBV20-1; D is unclear. Looked up from germline, CDR1 is DFQATT and CDR2 is SNEGSKA (reference sequence). V was trimmed by 6 bases and J by 6 bases, leaving 17 bases between them. The CDR3 runs to 14 residues.